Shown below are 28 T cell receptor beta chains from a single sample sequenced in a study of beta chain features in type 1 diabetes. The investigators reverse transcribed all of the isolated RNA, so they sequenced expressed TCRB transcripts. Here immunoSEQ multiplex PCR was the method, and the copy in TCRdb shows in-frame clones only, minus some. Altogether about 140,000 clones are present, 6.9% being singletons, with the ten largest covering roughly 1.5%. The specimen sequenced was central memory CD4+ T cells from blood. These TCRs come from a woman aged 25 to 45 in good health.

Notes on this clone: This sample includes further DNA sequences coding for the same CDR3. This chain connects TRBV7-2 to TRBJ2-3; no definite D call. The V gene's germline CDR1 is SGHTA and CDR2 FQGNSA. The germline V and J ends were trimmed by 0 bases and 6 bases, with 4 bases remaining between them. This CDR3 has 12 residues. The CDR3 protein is CASSLARDTQYF. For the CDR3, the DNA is TGTGCCAGCAGCTTAGCCAGGGATACGCAGTATTTT.

The CDR3: CASSLRLDRGIQYF. The CDR3 region has the DNA TGTGCCAGCAGCTTGCGACTAGATCGTGGCATTCAGTACTTC. The rearrangement links TRBV5-5 to TRBJ2-4; possibly TRBD2 for D (6 bases). V was cut by 1 base and J by 9 bases, with 14 bases left in between. Germline V gene sequence: CDR1 SGHKS, CDR2 YYEKEE (reference sequence). CDR3 length: 14 amino acids.

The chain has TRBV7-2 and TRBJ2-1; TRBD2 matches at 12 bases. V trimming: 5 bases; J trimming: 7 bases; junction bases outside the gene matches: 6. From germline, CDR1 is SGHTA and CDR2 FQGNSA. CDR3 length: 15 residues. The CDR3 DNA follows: TGTGCCAGCAGCCTTGGACTAGCGGGAACGAATGAGCAGTTCTTC. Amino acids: CASSLGLAGTNEQFF.

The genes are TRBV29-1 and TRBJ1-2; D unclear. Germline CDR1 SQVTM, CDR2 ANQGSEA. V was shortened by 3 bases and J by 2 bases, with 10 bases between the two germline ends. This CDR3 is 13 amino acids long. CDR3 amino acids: CSVDWQANYGYTF. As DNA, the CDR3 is TGCAGCGTTGATTGGCAGGCGAACTATGGCTACACCTTC. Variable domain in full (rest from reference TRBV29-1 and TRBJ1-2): SAVISQKPSRDICQRGTSLTIQCQVDSQVTMMFWYRQQPGQSLTLIATANQGSEATYESGFVIDKFPISRPNLTFSTLTVSNMSPEDSSIYLCSVDWQANYGYTFGSGTRLTVV.

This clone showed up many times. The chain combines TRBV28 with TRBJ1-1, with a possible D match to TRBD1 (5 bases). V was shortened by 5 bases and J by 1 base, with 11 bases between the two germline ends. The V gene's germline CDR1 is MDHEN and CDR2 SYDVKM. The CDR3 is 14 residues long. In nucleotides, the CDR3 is TGTGCCAGCAGTGTCAACCAGGGGAACACTGAAGCTTTCTTT. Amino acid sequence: CASSVNQGNTEAFF.

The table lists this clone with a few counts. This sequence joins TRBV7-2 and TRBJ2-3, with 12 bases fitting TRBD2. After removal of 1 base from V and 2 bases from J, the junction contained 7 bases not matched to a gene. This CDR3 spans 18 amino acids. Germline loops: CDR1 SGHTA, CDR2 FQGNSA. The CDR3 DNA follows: TGTGCCAGCAGCTTAGAGGGACTAGCGGGTTTTCACACAGATACGCAGTATTTT. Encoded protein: CASSLEGLAGFHTDTQYF. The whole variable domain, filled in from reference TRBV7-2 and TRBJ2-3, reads GAGVSQSPSNKVTEKGKDVELRCDPISGHTALYWYRQSLGQGLEFLIYFQGNSAPDKSGLPSDRFSAERTGGSVSTLTIQRTQQEDSAVYLCASSLEGLAGFHTDTQYFGPGTRLTVL.

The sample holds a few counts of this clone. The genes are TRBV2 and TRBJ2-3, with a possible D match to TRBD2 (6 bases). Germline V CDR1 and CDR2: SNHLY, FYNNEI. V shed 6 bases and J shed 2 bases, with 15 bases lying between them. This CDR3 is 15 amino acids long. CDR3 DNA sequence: TGTGCCAGCAGCTTGACTAGTCCGAACACAGATACGCAGTATTTT. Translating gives CASSLTSPNTDTQYF.

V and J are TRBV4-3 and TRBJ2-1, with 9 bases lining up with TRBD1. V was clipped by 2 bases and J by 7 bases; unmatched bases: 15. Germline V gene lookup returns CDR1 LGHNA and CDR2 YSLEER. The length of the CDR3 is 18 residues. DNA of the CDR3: TGCGCCAGCAGCCAAAAAGGGGCTCTTCGGACAGGGGTGAATGAGCAGTTCTTC. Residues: CASSQKGALRTGVNEQFF.

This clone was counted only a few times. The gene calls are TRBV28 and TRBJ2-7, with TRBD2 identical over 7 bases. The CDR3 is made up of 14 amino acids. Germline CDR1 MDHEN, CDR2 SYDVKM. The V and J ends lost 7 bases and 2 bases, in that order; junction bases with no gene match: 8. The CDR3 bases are TGTGCCAGCACCCTGGGTGGACTAGCCTACGAGCAGTACTTC. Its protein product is CASTLGGLAYEQYF.

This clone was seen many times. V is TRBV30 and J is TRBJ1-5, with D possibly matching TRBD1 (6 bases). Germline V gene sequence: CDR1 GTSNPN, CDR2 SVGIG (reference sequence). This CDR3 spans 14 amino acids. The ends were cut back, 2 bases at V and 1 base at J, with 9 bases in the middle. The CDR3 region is CAWSRTASNQPQHF. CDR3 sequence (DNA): TGTGCCTGGAGTAGGACAGCAAGCAATCAGCCCCAGCATTTT.

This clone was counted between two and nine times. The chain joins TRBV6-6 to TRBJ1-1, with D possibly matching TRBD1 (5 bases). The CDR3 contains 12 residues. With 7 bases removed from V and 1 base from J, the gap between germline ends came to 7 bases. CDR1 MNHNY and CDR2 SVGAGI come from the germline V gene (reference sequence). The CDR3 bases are TGTGCCAGCAACCAGGGGAACACTGAAGCTTTCTTT. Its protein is CASNQGNTEAFF.

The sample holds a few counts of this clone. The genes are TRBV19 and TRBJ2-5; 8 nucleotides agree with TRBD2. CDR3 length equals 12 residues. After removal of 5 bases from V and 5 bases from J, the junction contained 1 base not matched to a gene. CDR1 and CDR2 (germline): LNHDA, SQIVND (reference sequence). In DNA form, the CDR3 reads TGTGCCAGTAGTCCTAGCGGGGAGACCCAGTACTTC. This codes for CASSPSGETQYF.

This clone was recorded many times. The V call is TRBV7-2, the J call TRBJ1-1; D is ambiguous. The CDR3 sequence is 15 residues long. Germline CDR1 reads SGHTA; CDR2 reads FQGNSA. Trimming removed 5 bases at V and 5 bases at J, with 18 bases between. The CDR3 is CASSHPAGGRTEAFF. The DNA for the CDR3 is TGTGCCAGCAGCCACCCCGCGGGAGGGAGAACTGAAGCTTTCTTT.

The CDR3 DNA sequence: TGTGCCAGCATCTCCACGACAGGGGCGCGGGAGACCCAGTACTTC. Translation gives CASISTTGARETQYF. The chain has TRBV9 and TRBJ2-5, with 8 bases lining up with TRBD1. The germline V gene encodes CDR1 SGDLS and CDR2 YYNGEE. V dropped 6 bases and J dropped 5; count of bases not matched to a gene: 12. This CDR3 contains 15 residues.

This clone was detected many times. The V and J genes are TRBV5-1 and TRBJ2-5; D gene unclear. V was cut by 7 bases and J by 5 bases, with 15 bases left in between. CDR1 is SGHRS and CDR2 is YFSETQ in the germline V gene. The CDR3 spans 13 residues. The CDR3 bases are TGCGCCAGCGCTTCGACACCTCGGGAGACCCAGTACTTC. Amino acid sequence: CASASTPRETQYF.

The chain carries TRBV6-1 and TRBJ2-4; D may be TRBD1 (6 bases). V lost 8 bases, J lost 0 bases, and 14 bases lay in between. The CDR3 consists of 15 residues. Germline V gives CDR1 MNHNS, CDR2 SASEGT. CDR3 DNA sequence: TGTGCCAGCGGACAGAATGTGGTAGCCAAAAACATTCAGTACTTC. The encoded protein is CASGQNVVAKNIQYF.

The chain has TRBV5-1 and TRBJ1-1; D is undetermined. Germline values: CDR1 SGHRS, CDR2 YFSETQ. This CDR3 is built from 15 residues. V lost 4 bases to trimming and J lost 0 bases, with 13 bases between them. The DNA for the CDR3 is TGCGCCAGCAGCAAAAACAGTGTTATGAACACTGAAGCTTTCTTT. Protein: CASSKNSVMNTEAFF.

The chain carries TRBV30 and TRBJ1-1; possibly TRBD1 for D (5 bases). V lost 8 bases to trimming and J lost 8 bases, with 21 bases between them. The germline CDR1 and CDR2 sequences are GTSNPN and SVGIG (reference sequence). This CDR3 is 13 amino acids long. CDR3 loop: CARQTQGWGEAFF. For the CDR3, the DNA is TGTGCCCGGCAAACTCAGGGATGGGGAGAAGCTTTCTTT. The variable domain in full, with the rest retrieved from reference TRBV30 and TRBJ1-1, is SQTIHQWPATLVQPVGSPLSLECTVEGTSNPNLYWYRQAAGRGLQLLFYSVGIGQISSEVPQNLSASRPQDRQFILSSKKLLLSDSGFYLCARQTQGWGEAFFGQGTRLTVV.

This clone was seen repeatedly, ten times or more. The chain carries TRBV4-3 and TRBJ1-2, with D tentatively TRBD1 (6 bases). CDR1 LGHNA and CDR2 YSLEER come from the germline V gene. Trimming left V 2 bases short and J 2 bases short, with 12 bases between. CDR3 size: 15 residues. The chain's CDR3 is CASSQSIQGNYGYTF. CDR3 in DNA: TGCGCCAGCAGCCAATCTATTCAGGGGAACTATGGCTACACCTTC.

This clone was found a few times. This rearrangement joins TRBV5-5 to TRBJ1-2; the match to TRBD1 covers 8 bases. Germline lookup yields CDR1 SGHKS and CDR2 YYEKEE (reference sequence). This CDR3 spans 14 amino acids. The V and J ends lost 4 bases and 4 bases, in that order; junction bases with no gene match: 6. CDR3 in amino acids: CASSPTGDSYGYTF. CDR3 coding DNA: TGTGCCAGCAGCCCGACAGGGGACTCCTATGGCTACACCTTC.

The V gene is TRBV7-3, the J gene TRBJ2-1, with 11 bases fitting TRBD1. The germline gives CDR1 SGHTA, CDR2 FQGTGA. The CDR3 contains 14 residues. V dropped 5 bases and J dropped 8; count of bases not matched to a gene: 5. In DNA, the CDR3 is TGTGCCAGCAGCCCCGGGACAGGGGGATATGAGCAGTTCTTC. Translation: CASSPGTGGYEQFF.

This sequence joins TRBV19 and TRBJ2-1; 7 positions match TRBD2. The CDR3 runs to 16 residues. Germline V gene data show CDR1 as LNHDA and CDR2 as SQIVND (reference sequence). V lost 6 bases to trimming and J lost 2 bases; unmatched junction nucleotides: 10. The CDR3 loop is CASSPLPSGAYNEQFF. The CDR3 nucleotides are TGTGCCAGTAGCCCCCTTCCTAGCGGAGCCTACAATGAGCAGTTCTTC.

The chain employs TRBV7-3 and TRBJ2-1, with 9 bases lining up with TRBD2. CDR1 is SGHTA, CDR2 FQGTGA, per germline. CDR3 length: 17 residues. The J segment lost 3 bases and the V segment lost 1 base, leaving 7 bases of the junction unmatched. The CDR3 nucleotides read TGTGCCAGCAGCTTAAATGGGCGGGAGGGCCTCTACAATGAGCAGTTCTTC. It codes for CASSLNGREGLYNEQFF.

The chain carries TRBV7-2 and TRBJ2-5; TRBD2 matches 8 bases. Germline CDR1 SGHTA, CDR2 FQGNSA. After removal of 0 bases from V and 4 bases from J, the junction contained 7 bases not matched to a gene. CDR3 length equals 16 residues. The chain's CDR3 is CASSLASAGVSETQYF. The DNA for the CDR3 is TGTGCCAGCAGCTTAGCGTCAGCGGGAGTCTCAGAGACCCAGTACTTC.

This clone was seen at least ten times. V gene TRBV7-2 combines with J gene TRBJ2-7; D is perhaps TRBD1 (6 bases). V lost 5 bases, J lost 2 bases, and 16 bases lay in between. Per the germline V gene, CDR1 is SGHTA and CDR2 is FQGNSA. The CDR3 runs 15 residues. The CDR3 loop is CASSQQGTSAYEQYF. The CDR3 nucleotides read TGTGCCAGCAGCCAGCAGGGGACGTCAGCCTACGAGCAGTACTTC.

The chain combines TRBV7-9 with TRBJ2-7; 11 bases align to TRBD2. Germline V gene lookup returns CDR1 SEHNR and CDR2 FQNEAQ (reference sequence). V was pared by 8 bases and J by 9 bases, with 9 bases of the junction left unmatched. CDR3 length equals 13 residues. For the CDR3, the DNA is TGTGCCAGCGGACTAGCGGGTGTATTTTTGCAGTACTTC. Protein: CASGLAGVFLQYF.

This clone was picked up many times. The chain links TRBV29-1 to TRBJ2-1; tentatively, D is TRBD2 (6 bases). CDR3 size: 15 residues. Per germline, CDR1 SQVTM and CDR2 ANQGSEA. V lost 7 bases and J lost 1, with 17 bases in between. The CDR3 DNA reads TGCAGCGCAATGGGACTCCTGAATTCCTACAATGAGCAGTTCTTC. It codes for CSAMGLLNSYNEQFF.

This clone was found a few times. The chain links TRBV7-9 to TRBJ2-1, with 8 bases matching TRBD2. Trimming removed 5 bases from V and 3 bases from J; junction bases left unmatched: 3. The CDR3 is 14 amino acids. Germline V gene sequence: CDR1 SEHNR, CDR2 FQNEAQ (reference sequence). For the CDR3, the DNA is TGTGCCAGCAGCCCGGGGGGGGGCTACAATGAGCAGTTCTTC. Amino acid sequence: CASSPGGGYNEQFF.